This T cell receptor (beta chain) was recovered during a study of blood T cell repertoires in COVID-19. The wider study: Samples of COVID-19 (acute and convalescent) were obtained from the United States, Italy and Spain. Nucleic acid was either cDNA or gDNA, and it came from T cells, B-cell-depleted T cells, or PBMCs.

Methods used by the authors: From reference gene primer amplification, estimates of nucleated cell counts were derived. This table comes from immunoSEQ multiplex PCR, and its TCRdb copy is limited to in-frame clones, with some not included. D and trimming were read from the DNA, whereas the V and J calls and clone size are those reported in that table. This table has about 160,000 clones, 85% appearing once. The material sequenced was peripheral blood. This clonotype originated in a human donor with acute or convalescent COVID-19. The donor label of this sample is uncertain.

The chain's CDR3 is CSVPTGANYGYTF. CDR3 bases: TGCAGCGTCCCGACAGGGGCCAACTATGGCTACACCTTC. This sequence joins TRBV29-1 and TRBJ1-2, with 8 bases lining up with TRBD1. Germline values: CDR1 SQVTM, CDR2 ANQGSEA. With 6 bases clipped from V and 2 bases from J, the junction kept 5 bases outside the gene matches. This CDR3 region has 13 residues.